This T cell receptor (beta chain) was captured by sequencing in a study of STAT5B mutations in CD4+ large granular lymphocyte leukemia. About the research overall: Among healthy controls, a particular HLA allele went with more CDR3 'QG' motifs. Whole-study results and caveats: TRBV06-family usage was enriched in top patient clones (8/27) versus controls (2/35). Main leukemic clonotypes were patient-specific, but approximately 27% appeared at low frequency elsewhere.

A word on this clone: Its target is unknown.

TCRdb keeps only in-frame clones here, not all; method: immunoSEQ multiplex PCR. The table includes about 30,000 clones, over 60% detected once. Germline V gene lookup returns CDR1 LGHNT and CDR2 FRNRAP. This CDR3 has 14 residues. The V end was cut by 2 bases, the J end by 2 bases, with 9 bases between. The TCR sequence derives from a human donor in good health. The genes are TRBV12-5 and TRBJ1-2, with no clear D. Material: CD4+ T cells from blood buffy coats. The CDR3: CASGLSLQNYGYTF. The CDR3 DNA sequence: TGTGCTAGTGGTTTGTCCCTCCAAAACTATGGCTACACCTTC.